The source of this T cell receptor (beta chain) is a study of graft-versus-host responses after intestinal transplantation. Looking at the study overall: Recipients across the board were started on anti-thymocyte globulin induction, then kept on tacrolimus and steroids for around three years.

Sequenced by immunoSEQ multiplex PCR; TCRdb stores in-frame clones only, minus some. Of just over 20,000 clones listed, 85% to 90% are singletons. In germline, CDR1 is MGHDK, CDR2 SYGVNS. Trimming took off 5 bases at V and 0 bases at J, with 14 bases between the two ends. This CDR3 is 16 amino acids long. Notes on the study in general: Researchers found GvH clones in recipient marrow, and some showed up first in ileum or blood. Among circulating GvH clones, peak levels were associated with early post-transplant declines in HvG clones.

A word on this clone: Its target is unknown.

The chain joins TRBV25-1 to TRBJ2-1; D may correspond to TRBD1 or TRBD2 (6 bases each). The sample here was PBMCs, taken roughly ten weeks after intestinal transplantation. The origin of this receptor is a human patient who received an intestinal transplant, so some T cells may come from the graft donor. CDR3 sequence: CASSPKGGSSYNEQFF. CDR3 DNA: TGTGCCAGCAGTCCAAAAGGGGGGAGCTCCTACAATGAGCAGTTCTTC.